Presented here are 4 T cell receptor beta chains from one specimen sequenced in a study of tumor and adjacent non-tumor tissue in lung cancer. This sample's RNA came from whole unsorted tissue. The library came from three nested PCR rounds adapted from ARM-PCR protocols. From the multiplex PCR reads, TCRdb called clonotypes with MiXCR, one entry per CDR3 protein. Counted here are under 95,000 distinct CDR3 sequences, 61% occurring once; the ten biggest clones make up more than 14%. The specimen sequenced was lung tumor tissue. These receptors were obtained from a man between 65 and 80 years old with non-small cell lung cancer.

This clonotype was recorded only once. The J gene is TRBJ1-2, the V gene TRBV20-1, with 8 bases fitting TRBD1. The J segment lost 8 bases and the V segment lost 2 bases, leaving 10 bases of the junction unmatched. Germline loops: CDR1 DFQATT, CDR2 SNEGSKA (reference sequence). The CDR3 is made up of 14 amino acids. The CDR3 here is CSARRGQGAPGYTF. CDR3 DNA: TGCAGTGCTAGAAGAGGTCAGGGGGCGCCCGGCTACACCTTC.

The gene calls are TRBV29-1 and TRBJ1-5; a possible D gene is TRBD1 (6 bases). The J call could be wrong; TRBJ2-3 is a better fit for the DNA end. Germline assignment: CDR1 SQVTM and CDR2 ANQGSEA. This CDR3 contains 12 residues. The CDR3 bases are TGCAGTGTCCGACAGGAGGATCAGCCCCAGTATTTT. Protein product: CSVRQEDQPQYF.

Concerning this clonotype: A much more abundant neighbour one base away suggests this may be a read error. The chain is built from TRBV10-3 and TRBJ2-7, with D maybe TRBD2 (6 bases). CDR1 is ENHRY and CDR2 is SYGVKD in the germline V gene. The CDR3 extends over 15 amino acids. V lost 2 bases and J lost 7, with 18 bases in between. The CDR3 nucleotides read TGTGCCATCAGTGAGGTCGGCGGGGTCCGGGGGGAGCAGTACTTC. This encodes CAISEVGGVRGEQYF.

As to this clonotype: The junction departs from the called germline gene at one end, perhaps through a read error. CDR3 sequence (DNA): TGTGCCAGCAGACCCCGACTAGCGGAGGGCCAAGAGACCCAGTACTTC. Translated: CASRPRLAEGQETQYF. V usage is TRBV4-1 and J usage is TRBJ2-5; 9 bases match TRBD2. The CDR3 length is 16 residues. Germline V lookup: CDR1 MGHRA, CDR2 YSYEKL.